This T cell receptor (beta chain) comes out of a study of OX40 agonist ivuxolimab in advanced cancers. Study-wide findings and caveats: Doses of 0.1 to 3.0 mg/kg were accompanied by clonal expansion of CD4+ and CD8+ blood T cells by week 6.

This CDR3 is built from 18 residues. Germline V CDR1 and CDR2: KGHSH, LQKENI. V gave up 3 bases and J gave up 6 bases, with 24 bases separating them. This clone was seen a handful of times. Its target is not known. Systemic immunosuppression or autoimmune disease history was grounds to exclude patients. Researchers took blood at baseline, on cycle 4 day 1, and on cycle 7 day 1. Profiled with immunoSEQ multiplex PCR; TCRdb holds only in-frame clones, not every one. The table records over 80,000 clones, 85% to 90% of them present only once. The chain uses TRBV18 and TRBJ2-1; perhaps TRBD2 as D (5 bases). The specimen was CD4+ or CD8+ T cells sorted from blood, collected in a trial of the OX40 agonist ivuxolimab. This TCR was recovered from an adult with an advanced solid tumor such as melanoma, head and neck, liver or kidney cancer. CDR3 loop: CASSPYPSTSPGSNEQFF. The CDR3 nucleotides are TGTGCCAGCTCACCCTACCCATCAACTTCTCCGGGATCCAATGAGCAGTTCTTC.